The 26 T cell receptor beta chains presented below share a single source sample, sequenced in a study of T-cell reconstitution after alpha-beta-depleted transplantation in children. Unique molecular identifiers were used in preparing the TCRbeta library. TCRdb fed the PCR reads into MiXCR, producing one record per CDR3 protein. The table includes 600,000 to 800,000 distinct CDR3 sequences, less than 15% detected once. Sequences were derived from PBMCs, sampled before TCRalphabeta/CD19-depleted stem cell transplant. These receptor sequences come from a girl aged 2 to 10 with congenital amegakaryocytic thrombocytopenia, due to receive a stem cell transplant.

This clonotype was observed many times. This chain uses TRBV6-5 with TRBJ2-3, with D hard to call. CDR3 length: 14 residues. Germline loops: CDR1 MNHEY, CDR2 SVGAGI. The V end was cut by 3 bases, the J end by 4 bases, with 11 bases between. The CDR3 region has the DNA TGTGCCAGCAGTTATCAGGAAGAAGCAGATACGCAGTATTTT. It translates to CASSYQEEADTQYF.

This chain joins TRBV18 and TRBJ1-2; D possibly corresponds to TRBD1 (6 bases). CDR1 and CDR2 from the germline V gene are KGHSH and LQKENI. V was trimmed by 3 bases and J by 8 bases, leaving 13 bases between them. This CDR3 contains 13 residues. CDR3 bases: TGTGCCAGCTCACCCAGGGGCGTATTCGGCTACACCTTC. Its protein is CASSPRGVFGYTF.

This clonotype was observed a handful of times. The V and J genes are TRBV12-3 or TRBV12-4 and TRBJ2-1; 7 bases fit TRBD1. Trimming removed 6 bases from V and 4 bases from J; junction bases left unmatched: 12. The CDR3 is 16 amino acids. CDR3 nucleotide sequence: TGTGCCAGCAGCCGAACCGGGACAGCGTTTTACAATGAGCAGTTCTTC. Residues: CASSRTGTAFYNEQFF.

The genes are TRBV7-3 and TRBJ2-1, with TRBD2 matching over 8 bases. The J segment lost 6 bases and the V segment lost 5 bases, leaving 9 bases of the junction unmatched. This CDR3 is 15 amino acids long. Germline CDR1 SGHTA, CDR2 FQGTGA. Here the CDR3 DNA reads TGTGCCAGCAGCCCCCGGGAGGGTGGGAGCAATGAGCAGTTCTTC. Its protein is CASSPREGGSNEQFF.

The V gene is TRBV12-3 or TRBV12-4, the J gene TRBJ2-3; 8 nucleotides line up with TRBD2. This CDR3 spans 14 amino acids. The ends lost 6 bases at V and 6 bases at J; junction bases unmatched: 8. This chain's CDR3 is CASRAAGDWDTQYF. In DNA form, the CDR3 reads TGTGCCAGCAGGGCAGCGGGAGATTGGGATACGCAGTATTTT.

This clonotype was counted at least ten times. DNA for the CDR3: TGTGCCAGCAGTTTAGCCCCGGGTGTGAGCTCACCCCTCCACTTT. It specifies CASSLAPGVSSPLHF. The chain combines TRBV28 with TRBJ1-6; no clear D gene. In germline, CDR1 is MDHEN, CDR2 SYDVKM. V lost 2 bases and J lost 10, with 15 bases in between. The CDR3 covers 15 residues. The complete variable domain, with remaining parts taken from reference TRBV28 and TRBJ1-6, reads DVKVTQSSRYLVKRTGEKVFLECVQDMDHENMFWYRQDPGLGLRLIYFSYDVKMKEKGDIPEGYSVSREKKERFSLILESASTNQTSMYLCASSLAPGVSSPLHFGNGTRLTVT.

This clonotype was observed at least ten times. The chain has TRBV19 and TRBJ1-1; D is ambiguous. Deletions cut 3 bases from V and 3 bases from J, with 8 bases between. The germline V gene encodes CDR1 LNHDA and CDR2 SQIVND (reference sequence). There are 13 residues in the CDR3. The CDR3 DNA is TGTGCCAGTAGTATGGCCGGGGACACTGAAGCTTTCTTT. It specifies CASSMAGDTEAFF.

This clonotype was seen more than once but under ten times. This sequence joins TRBV3-1 and TRBJ2-2; D remains ambiguous. V was pared by 2 bases and J by 7 bases, with 8 bases between. The germline CDR1 and CDR2 sequences are LGHDT and YNNKEL (reference sequence). This CDR3 is built from 13 residues. The CDR3 spells CASSQYWVGELFF. Written as DNA, the CDR3 is TGTGCCAGCAGCCAATACTGGGTCGGGGAGCTGTTTTTT.

The chain recombines TRBV12-3 or TRBV12-4 with TRBJ1-6; possibly TRBD1 for D (5 bases). The CDR3 has 15 amino acids. Trimming shortened V by 3 bases and J by 6 bases, and 12 bases separated the two germline ends. The CDR3 DNA follows: TGTGCCAGCAGTTTTGAGGGGTCGGGTAATTCACCCCTCCACTTT. Its protein product is CASSFEGSGNSPLHF.

This clonotype was found many times. The gene calls are TRBV7-2 and TRBJ1-1; D is unclear. Trimming took 3 bases from V and 5 from J, leaving 10 bases between them. Germline CDR1 and CDR2: SGHTA and FQGNSA. CDR3 length equals 13 residues. CDR3 bases: TGTGCCAGCAGCTTTTCGGGTGCGACTGAAGCTTTCTTT. Encoded protein: CASSFSGATEAFF.

This clonotype showed up many times. A much more abundant neighbour one base away suggests this may be a read error. V and J are TRBV29-1 and TRBJ2-1; no reliable D call. Trimming stripped 4 bases from V and 2 bases from J, with 3 bases between. This CDR3 region has 11 residues. CDR1 and CDR2 (germline): SQVTM, ANQGSEA. The CDR3 sequence: CSVGAYNEQFF. As DNA, the CDR3 is TGCAGCGTTGGGGCCTACAATGAGCAGTTCTTC.

This clonotype was counted many times. The rearrangement links TRBV20-1 to TRBJ2-1; TRBD2 matches 9 bases. With 0 bases clipped from V and 6 bases from J, the junction kept 9 bases outside the gene matches. Germline V gives CDR1 DFQATT, CDR2 SNEGSKA (reference sequence). This CDR3 comprises 16 residues. This CDR3 reads CSARDGTSPSVNEQFF. The DNA of the CDR3 is TGCAGTGCTAGAGATGGGACTAGCCCATCGGTCAATGAGCAGTTCTTC.

This chain uses TRBV7-8 with TRBJ1-4; no clear D. The CDR3 has 17 residues. Trimming removed 1 base from V and 6 bases from J, with 18 bases in between. Germline lookup yields CDR1 SGHVS and CDR2 FQNEAQ. The CDR3: CASSLGVAAGQDEKLFF. In DNA form, the CDR3 reads TGTGCCAGCAGCTTAGGGGTTGCCGCCGGGCAGGATGAAAAACTGTTTTTT.

This clonotype was seen only a few times. The CDR3, as DNA: TGTGCCAGCAGCTTGGTAGGAACGTCGACGACCCAGTACTTC. Translating it yields CASSLVGTSTTQYF. The V gene is TRBV5-6, the J gene TRBJ2-5; D call uncertain. The germline V and J ends were trimmed by 0 bases and 7 bases, with 13 bases remaining between them. There are 14 residues in the CDR3. Germline V gene lookup returns CDR1 SGHDT and CDR2 YYEEEE.

The table lists this clonotype with many counts. The rearrangement links TRBV5-1 to TRBJ1-2, with D tentatively TRBD1 (6 bases). The CDR3 is 13 amino acids. Trimming removed 0 bases from V and 6 bases from J, with 9 bases in between. The germline CDR1 and CDR2 sequences are SGHRS and YFSETQ. The CDR3 sequence is CASSLGQVDGYTF. CDR3 nucleotides: TGCGCCAGCAGCTTGGGACAGGTCGATGGCTACACCTTC.

This clonotype was counted many times. This chain joins TRBV10-3 and TRBJ2-1, with D unclear. V lost 6 bases to trimming and J lost 3 bases, with 6 bases between them. The CDR3 is made up of 12 amino acids. CDR1 is ENHRY and CDR2 is SYGVKD in the germline V gene. In DNA, the CDR3 is TGTGCCATCAGCCTGGACTACAATGAGCAGTTCTTC. This encodes CAISLDYNEQFF.

There are many counts of this clonotype. This chain uses TRBV4-2 with TRBJ1-1; 8 bases match TRBD1. Trimming cost V 5 bases and J 2 bases; bases outside gene matches: 7. The CDR3 extends over 15 amino acids. The V gene's germline CDR1 is LGHNA and CDR2 YNFKEQ. The CDR3 reads CASSTYGTGNTEAFF. The DNA of the CDR3 is TGTGCCAGCAGCACTTACGGGACAGGTAACACTGAAGCTTTCTTT.

This sequence joins TRBV10-3 and TRBJ2-3; a possible D gene is TRBD1 (7 bases). Germline V gene sequence: CDR1 ENHRY, CDR2 SYGVKD. The CDR3 totals 16 residues. V was shortened by 6 bases and J by 4 bases, with 20 bases between the two germline ends. The CDR3 sequence: CAISGGRTGYPDTQYF. The CDR3 nucleotides are TGTGCCATCAGCGGGGGCAGGACAGGCTATCCAGATACGCAGTATTTT.

Regarding this clonotype: A read error is possible here, since a much larger clone lies one base away. J is TRBJ2-7 and V is TRBV6-5; the D gene is possibly TRBD1 (5 bases). The CDR3 is 12 residues long. Germline CDR1 and CDR2: MNHEY and SVGAGI. The germline V and J ends were trimmed by 8 bases and 5 bases, with 13 bases remaining between them. The CDR3 spells CASFRVNDEQYF. In DNA form, the CDR3 reads TGTGCCAGCTTCAGGGTTAACGACGAGCAGTACTTC.

This clonotype was picked up many times. DNA of the CDR3: TGTGCCAGCAGCTTCGCTACGGGACAGCCCCAGCATTTT. Encoded protein: CASSFATGQPQHF. The rearrangement links TRBV7-2 to TRBJ1-5; no clear D gene. Germline V gene data show CDR1 as SGHTA and CDR2 as FQGNSA. This CDR3 has 13 amino acids. V was shortened by 3 bases and J by 7 bases, with 10 bases between the two germline ends.

This clonotype was detected a few times. The CDR3 reads CAGASYGGSNEQFF. In DNA, the CDR3 is TGCGCCGGCGCTTCGTACGGGGGTTCCAATGAGCAGTTCTTC. The rearrangement links TRBV5-1 to TRBJ2-1; D perhaps matches TRBD2 (6 bases). The V gene lost 10 bases and the J gene lost 6 bases, with 20 bases spanning the gap. Germline CDR1 and CDR2: SGHRS and YFSETQ. This CDR3 has 14 residues.

The chain links TRBV7-3 to TRBJ2-2, with 7 bases matching TRBD1. The CDR3 has 16 residues. With 5 bases clipped from V and 5 bases from J, the junction kept 11 bases outside the gene matches. Per germline, CDR1 SGHTA and CDR2 FQGTGA. The CDR3 loop reads CASSPIPTGQTGELFF. CDR3 DNA: TGTGCCAGCAGCCCCATACCGACAGGGCAGACCGGGGAGCTGTTTTTT.

Ten or more counts support this clonotype. The chain employs TRBV4-1 and TRBJ2-1; TRBD2 matches at 8 bases. In germline, CDR1 is MGHRA, CDR2 YSYEKL. With 4 bases clipped from V and 7 bases from J, the junction kept 6 bases outside the gene matches. The CDR3 consists of 14 residues. The CDR3 here is CASSLPTSANEQFF. The CDR3 coding sequence is TGCGCCAGCAGCCTCCCGACTAGCGCTAATGAGCAGTTCTTC.

The V call is TRBV18, the J call TRBJ1-1, with 8 bases aligning to TRBD1. CDR1 is KGHSH, CDR2 LQKENI, per germline. V shed 5 bases and J 7 bases; nucleotides not matched to a gene: 12. The CDR3 is made up of 15 amino acids. In nucleotides, the CDR3 is TGTGCCAGCTCAGCGGGACAGGTTGGAGTTAGTGAAGCTTTCTTT. Protein: CASSAGQVGVSEAFF. The variable domain in full, completed from reference TRBV18 and TRBJ1-1, reads NAGVMQNPRHLVRRRGQEARLRCSPMKGHSHVYWYRQLPEEGLKFMVYLQKENIIDESGMPKERFSAEFPKEGPSILRIQQVVRGDSAAYFCASSAGQVGVSEAFFGQGTRLTVV.

The CDR3 coding sequence is TGTGCCAGCAGCAGGCTAGCGGGAGGGGTCCAAGAGACCCAGTACTTC. As protein: CASSRLAGGVQETQYF. The V and J genes are TRBV6-1 and TRBJ2-5; 12 bases are a match to TRBD2. After removal of 6 bases from V and 1 base from J, the junction contained 6 bases not matched to a gene. The germline gives CDR1 MNHNS, CDR2 SASEGT. This CDR3 contains 16 residues.

The J gene is TRBJ2-4, the V gene TRBV7-9; 12 positions match TRBD2. Trimming removed 5 bases from V and 3 bases from J; junction bases left unmatched: 5. The germline gives CDR1 SEHNR, CDR2 FQNEAQ (reference sequence). The CDR3 spans 16 residues. CDR3 nucleotides: TGTGCCAGCAGCCGACTAGCGGGAGATCGCAAAAACATTCAGTACTTC. Amino acids: CASSRLAGDRKNIQYF.